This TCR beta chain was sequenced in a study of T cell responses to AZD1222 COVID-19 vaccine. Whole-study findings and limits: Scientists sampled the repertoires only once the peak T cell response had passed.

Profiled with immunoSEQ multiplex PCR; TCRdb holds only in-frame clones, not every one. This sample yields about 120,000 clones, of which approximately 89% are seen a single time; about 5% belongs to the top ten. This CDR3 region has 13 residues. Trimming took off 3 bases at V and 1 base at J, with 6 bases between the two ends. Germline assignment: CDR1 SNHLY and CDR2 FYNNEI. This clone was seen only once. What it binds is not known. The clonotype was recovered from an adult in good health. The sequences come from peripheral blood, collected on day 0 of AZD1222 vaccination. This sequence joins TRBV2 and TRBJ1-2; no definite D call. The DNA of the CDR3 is TGTGCCAGCAGTGAGCAGGTTAACTATGGCTACACCTTC. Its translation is CASSEQVNYGYTF.